This T cell receptor beta chain was captured by sequencing in a study of blood T cell repertoires in COVID-19. As originally analysed: Reference gene primer amplification in the assay estimated nucleated cell counts. Here immunoSEQ multiplex PCR was the method, and the copy in TCRdb shows in-frame clones only, minus some. Clonal size and the V and J genes are those of that table, whereas D and trimming came from the DNA. The data contain approximately 210,000 clones, around 80% of them singletons. This receptor was taken from a man aged 50 to 59 with active or convalescent COVID-19. The sample comprised peripheral blood.

The CDR3 loop is CASSVRQGDTEAFF. As DNA, the CDR3 is TGTGCCAGCAGCGTACGACAGGGGGACACTGAAGCTTTCTTT. This chain joins TRBV9 and TRBJ1-1, with TRBD1 matching over 9 bases. The V and J ends lost 1 base and 3 bases, in that order; junction bases with no gene match: 1. Germline CDR1 reads SGDLS; CDR2 reads YYNGEE. This CDR3 spans 14 amino acids.